The 32 T cell receptor beta chains given below trace back to one sample, sequenced in a study of blood T cells in healthy people across ages. Primed by a sample-barcoded 5' primer and a J-beta primer mix, a second PCR proceeded for about 7 to 11 cycles. One entry per CDR3 protein, called by TCRdb with MiXCR from the 5' RACE reads. The sample shows approximately 760,000 distinct CDR3 sequences, 20% to 30% of them seen only once. The sample was also linked to a second study, of T cells of mothers and their children.

Specimen: blood. Receptors were obtained from a boy under 18 in good health.

This chain links TRBV20-1 with TRBJ2-5; D is perhaps TRBD1 or TRBD2 (6 bases each). The CDR3 is 16 residues long. The germline gives CDR1 DFQATT, CDR2 SNEGSKA (reference sequence). V was cut by 3 bases and J by 3 bases, with 20 bases left in between. CDR3 amino acids: CSARGGPASVEETQYF. DNA for the CDR3: TGCAGTGCTAGGGGGGGCCCAGCTAGCGTTGAAGAGACCCAGTACTTC.

The V call is TRBV12-3 or TRBV12-4, the J call TRBJ1-5, with TRBD1 identical over 12 bases. With 0 bases clipped from V and 7 bases from J, the junction kept 4 bases outside the gene matches. The CDR3 sequence is 16 residues long. CDR3 bases: TGTGCCAGCAGTTTAGCCGGGACAGGGGGCATCCAGCCCCAGCATTTT. The encoded protein is CASSLAGTGGIQPQHF.

The rearrangement links TRBV12-3 or TRBV12-4 to TRBJ2-5; 10 bases agree with TRBD2. Trimming cost V 6 bases and J 7 bases; bases outside gene matches: 5. The CDR3 is 13 amino acids. The CDR3 DNA sequence: TGTGCCAGCAGCGGGACTAGCGAAGCGACCCAGTACTTC. Amino acids: CASSGTSEATQYF.

This clonotype was detected only a few times. V and J are TRBV4-3 and TRBJ2-7; D may be TRBD1 (5 bases). Germline CDR1 LGHNA, CDR2 YSLEER. The CDR3 length is 15 residues. Trimming took 0 bases from V and 0 from J, leaving 9 bases between them. The CDR3 DNA sequence: TGCGCCAGCAGCCAAGATAGACAGAGCTCCTACGAGCAGTACTTC. Amino acid sequence: CASSQDRQSSYEQYF.

The rearrangement joins TRBV28 to TRBJ1-5; maybe TRBD1 (6 bases). The CDR3 has 15 residues. V lost 2 bases and J 0 bases, leaving 8 bases between the germline ends. In germline, CDR1 is MDHEN, CDR2 SYDVKM. The CDR3 sequence is CASSLRGFSNQPQHF. Here the CDR3 DNA reads TGTGCCAGCAGTTTAAGGGGGTTTAGCAATCAGCCCCAGCATTTT.

This clonotype occurred a few times. J is TRBJ2-5 and V is TRBV28; 7 bases are a match to TRBD2. V lost 10 bases to trimming and J lost 1 base; unmatched junction nucleotides: 12. The CDR3 is 15 amino acids. Germline-derived CDR1 and CDR2 are MDHEN and SYDVKM. The CDR3 spells CATERSGTTQETQYF. The DNA for the CDR3 is TGTGCCACCGAGAGATCCGGGACTACCCAAGAGACCCAGTACTTC.

J is TRBJ2-2 and V is TRBV9; D may be TRBD2 (5 bases). The V end was cut by 3 bases, the J end by 6 bases, with 9 bases between. This CDR3 has 13 amino acids. The germline gives CDR1 SGDLS, CDR2 YYNGEE. The CDR3 loop reads CASSETGAGELFF. The CDR3 coding sequence is TGTGCCAGCAGCGAGACCGGGGCCGGGGAGCTGTTTTTT.

This clonotype was detected only once. V is TRBV3-1 and J is TRBJ2-4, with 10 bases identical to TRBD2. After removal of 1 base from V and 3 bases from J, the junction contained 12 bases not matched to a gene. This CDR3 has 19 residues. Germline CDR1 and CDR2: LGHDT and YNNKEL (reference sequence). CDR3 DNA: TGTGCCAGCAGCCAAGTTGGACTAGCGGAAATAGGTGGCAAAAACATTCAGTACTTC. Its protein is CASSQVGLAEIGGKNIQYF.

As for this clonotype: An end of the junction differs from the germline gene, which may be a read error. The chain has TRBV12-3 or TRBV12-4 and TRBJ2-7; D not certain. The CDR3 has 14 residues. The CDR3 spells CAGSLSGDNYEQHF. DNA for the CDR3: TGTGCCGGCAGTTTAAGTGGAGACAACTACGAGCAGCACTTC.

This clonotype was counted only a few times. This sequence joins TRBV12-3 or TRBV12-4 and TRBJ1-4; D remains ambiguous. Trimming stripped 7 bases from V and 3 bases from J, with 9 bases between. CDR3 length equals 13 residues. CDR3 in amino acids: CASTRLPNEKLFF. CDR3 DNA sequence: TGTGCCAGCACCAGGCTACCTAATGAAAAACTGTTTTTT.

This clonotype has only a few counts. This chain uses TRBV14 with TRBJ2-1, with 10 bases matching TRBD2. J gave up 4 bases and V 8 bases, and 8 bases lay outside the gene matches. Germline V gene lookup returns CDR1 SGHDN and CDR2 FVKESK. The CDR3 totals 15 residues. CDR3 region: CASHPLAGAYNEQFF. CDR3 bases: TGTGCCAGCCACCCTCTAGCGGGAGCGTACAATGAGCAGTTCTTC.

This clonotype was recorded a few times. In DNA, the CDR3 is TGCGCCAGCTCCCCTCAAATTACTAGCGGCCAAGAGACCCAGTACTTC. It specifies CASSPQITSGQETQYF. The chain links TRBV10-2 to TRBJ2-5; TRBD2 matches 8 bases. There are 16 residues in the CDR3. With V trimmed by 8 bases and J by 1 base, 12 bases remained unmatched. CDR1 is WSHSY and CDR2 is SAAADI in the germline V gene.

V is TRBV7-8 and J is TRBJ2-5; D is ambiguous. Germline CDR1 and CDR2: SGHVS and FQNEAQ. Trimming removed 5 bases from V and 5 bases from J, with 12 bases in between. This CDR3 spans 13 amino acids. The CDR3 DNA is TGTGCCAGCAGCGATCGATCTATGGAGACCCAGTACTTC. This codes for CASSDRSMETQYF.

This clonotype was recorded many times. This rearrangement joins TRBV7-9 to TRBJ2-2; no definite D call. Germline assignment: CDR1 SEHNR and CDR2 FQNEAQ (reference sequence). Trimming pared 1 base from V and 6 bases from J, leaving 3 bases between. This CDR3 has 12 amino acids. The CDR3 sequence: CASSLVSGELFF. CDR3 in DNA: TGTGCCAGCAGCTTAGTGTCCGGGGAGCTGTTTTTT.

The V and J genes are TRBV6-5 and TRBJ2-6, with D tentatively TRBD2 (6 bases). The germline V gene has CDR1 MNHEY and CDR2 SVGAGI. V dropped 4 bases and J dropped 0 bases, with 10 bases sitting between them. This CDR3 spans 16 amino acids. The CDR3 is CASSWGLSSGANVLTF. The CDR3 nucleotides read TGTGCCAGCAGTTGGGGACTCAGCTCTGGGGCCAACGTCCTGACTTTC.

This clonotype was counted between two and nine times. The chain combines TRBV4-3 with TRBJ2-5; 12 nucleotides align to TRBD2. The J call may be wrong; the DNA end is better matched by TRBJ2-1. The length of the CDR3 is 17 residues. Germline V gives CDR1 LGHNA, CDR2 YSLEER. The CDR3 bases are TGCGCCAGCAGCCAAGATCCTAGCGGGGGGGCCAAGGATGAGCAGTTCTTC. It translates to CASSQDPSGGAKDEQFF.

This CDR3 reads CASSGEDYQETQYF. CDR3 DNA: TGTGCCAGCAGCGGGGAGGACTACCAAGAGACCCAGTACTTC. The chain is built from TRBV7-6 and TRBJ2-5; tentative D call: TRBD2 (6 bases). Germline CDR1 is SGHVS and CDR2 is FNYEAQ. V dropped 5 bases and J dropped 0 bases, with 10 bases sitting between them. This CDR3 is built from 14 residues.

The V gene is TRBV6-6, the J gene TRBJ2-7, with 9 bases identical to TRBD1. Germline V gene data show CDR1 as MNHNY and CDR2 as SVGAGI (reference sequence). With 5 bases clipped from V and 3 bases from J, the junction kept 11 bases outside the gene matches. The CDR3 has 16 amino acids. The CDR3 DNA reads as TGTGCCAGCAGTCAACCATCCGGGACAGGGAACTACGAGCAGTACTTC. It is translated as CASSQPSGTGNYEQYF.

The chain uses TRBV29-1 and TRBJ1-3; D is unclear. V gave up 1 base and J gave up 3 bases, with 10 bases separating them. From germline, CDR1 is SQVTM and CDR2 ANQGSEA. There are 14 residues in the CDR3. The CDR3 spells CSVEVLGFGNTIYF. The CDR3 DNA reads as TGCAGCGTTGAAGTCCTAGGGTTTGGAAACACCATATATTTT.

This chain links TRBV4-1 with TRBJ2-5; D possibly uses TRBD1 or TRBD2 (6 bases each). The J call may be in error: the DNA end matches TRBJ2-1 better. The germline CDR1 and CDR2 sequences are MGHRA and YSYEKL. This CDR3 region has 17 residues. CDR3 residues: CASSQALAGQANNEQFF. Here the CDR3 DNA reads TGCGCCAGCAGCCAAGCTTTGGCGGGACAAGCTAACAATGAGCAGTTCTTC.

V usage is TRBV27 and J usage is TRBJ2-3; D is uncertain. Germline CDR1 MNHEY, CDR2 SMNVEV (reference sequence). Between the trimmed V and J ends, which lost 4 bases and 7 bases, there was a span of 9 bases. The CDR3 length is 12 residues. CDR3 coding DNA: TGTGCCAGCAGTTCTAACTCTTATACGCAGTATTTT. Translation gives CASSSNSYTQYF.

This rearrangement joins TRBV6-1 to TRBJ2-7; the D call may be TRBD1 or TRBD2 (5 bases each). Germline lookup yields CDR1 MNHNS and CDR2 SASEGT. Trimming pared 2 bases from V and 0 bases from J, leaving 11 bases between. The CDR3 is made up of 15 amino acids. The DNA of the CDR3 is TGTGCCAGCAGTGAACCCGGGGCTAGCTCCTACGAGCAGTACTTC. It translates to CASSEPGASSYEQYF.

In its sample, this clonotype was seen a few times. V is TRBV3-1 and J is TRBJ1-6; D gene unclear. CDR1 and CDR2 from the germline V gene are LGHDT and YNNKEL (reference sequence). This CDR3 has 13 residues. The V and J ends lost 1 base and 11 bases respectively, with 9 bases between them. CDR3 DNA sequence: TGTGCCAGCAGCCAAGTAGGGCAGCCACCCCTCCACTTT. Residues: CASSQVGQPPLHF.

This clonotype was detected many times. The gene calls are TRBV7-2 and TRBJ2-3, with 10 bases aligning to TRBD2. This CDR3 has 15 residues. The V segment lost 6 bases and the J segment 0 bases; nucleotides outside the gene matches: 3. Looked up from germline, CDR1 is SGHTA and CDR2 is FQGNSA. CDR3 in DNA: TGTGCCAGCAGTTTACTAGCGGGGAGCACAGATACGCAGTATTTT. Its translation is CASSLLAGSTDTQYF.

The chain joins TRBV28 to TRBJ1-1; no reliable D call. Trimming left V 6 bases short and J 0 bases short, with 14 bases between. The CDR3 is made up of 15 amino acids. CDR1 MDHEN and CDR2 SYDVKM come from the germline V gene. In DNA form, the CDR3 reads TGTGCCAGCAGCAAAGCAGTTATGATGAACACTGAAGCTTTCTTT. It is translated as CASSKAVMMNTEAFF.

V usage is TRBV4-2 and J usage is TRBJ2-3; no clear D. Trimming took off 0 bases at V and 5 bases at J, with 6 bases between the two ends. Germline V CDR1 and CDR2: LGHNA, YNFKEQ. This CDR3 has 13 amino acids. CDR3 coding DNA: TGTGCCAGCAGCCAAGACAGGAAAGATACGCAGTATTTT. Translated, it gives CASSQDRKDTQYF.

The sample holds a few counts of this clonotype. The rearrangement uses TRBV4-2 and TRBJ2-5; D remains ambiguous. The end of the DNA is better explained by TRBJ2-1, so the J call may be wrong. The CDR3 is 12 residues long. CDR1 and CDR2 from the germline V gene are LGHNA and YNFKEQ. The CDR3 DNA sequence: TGTGCCAGCAGCCAAGATAAAAATGAGCAGTTCTTC. Translating gives CASSQDKNEQFF.

The J gene is TRBJ2-7, the V gene TRBV4-3; unclear D gene. The CDR3 covers 15 residues. V lost 1 base, J lost 2 bases, and 12 bases lay in between. The germline V gene has CDR1 LGHNA and CDR2 YSLEER. The CDR3, as DNA: TGCGCCAGCAGCCAAGGACGGTTTGAACCCTACGAGCAGTACTTC. It encodes CASSQGRFEPYEQYF.

This clonotype was detected only once. The chain employs TRBV6-6 and TRBJ1-5, with D uncertain. Trimming removed 5 bases at V and 7 bases at J, with 6 bases between. Germline V gene sequence: CDR1 MNHNY, CDR2 SVGAGI (reference sequence). This CDR3 is 11 amino acids long. The CDR3 DNA sequence: TGTGCCAGCAGTGGTGGGCAGCCCCAGCATTTT. It specifies CASSGGQPQHF.

This rearrangement joins TRBV3-1 to TRBJ2-5, with 12 bases that match TRBD2. The better agreement between TRBJ2-1 and the DNA end casts doubt on the J call. The CDR3 sequence is 15 residues long. CDR1 is LGHDT and CDR2 is YNNKEL in the germline V gene (reference sequence). The DNA for the CDR3 is TGTGCCAGCAGCCCGTCGGCTAGCGGGAGGGAGGGGCAGTTCTTC. Amino acid sequence: CASSPSASGREGQFF.

This sequence joins TRBV7-9 and TRBJ2-7, with D possibly being TRBD1 (6 bases). There are 13 residues in the CDR3. In germline, CDR1 is SEHNR, CDR2 FQNEAQ (reference sequence). The ends were cut back, 5 bases at V and 5 bases at J, with 13 bases in the middle. Written as DNA, the CDR3 is TGTGCCAGCAGCGCGGACAGAGGTAACGAGCAGTACTTC. Translation gives CASSADRGNEQYF.

The genes are TRBV28 and TRBJ1-2; no clear D gene. This CDR3 comprises 12 residues. Germline V gives CDR1 MDHEN, CDR2 SYDVKM. V lost 3 bases and J lost 2, with 4 bases in between. CDR3 coding DNA: TGTGCCAGCAGTTTTATCAACTATGGCTACACCTTC. It specifies CASSFINYGYTF.